One TCR beta chain is described in this entry. Its antigen is not identified. This record comes from a study of cytomegalovirus exposure and HLA in healthy donors. Study-wide context: In a previous analysis, 120 million or so unique TCR beta sequences were found from 150 million to 200 million T cells. The study's early data release held about 80 million unique TCRs from HLA-typed donors. Study-level results: The study carried out a later analysis of TCR beta sequences. It associated roughly 17,000 of them with specific HLA alleles at a false discovery rate of 0.05. Presence/absence results assume similar sequencing depth per donor, which may not hold.

Primers for the PCR totalled 60 Vbeta and 13 Jbeta. Measured with immunoSEQ multiplex PCR; TCRdb has only the in-frame clones, and not every one. Among approximately 150,000 clones listed, about 80% were seen once. The CDR3 consists of 13 residues. Germline trimming cut 8 bases from V and 4 bases from J; bases unmatched to any gene: 4. Germline CDR1 LGHNA, CDR2 YNFKEQ. Input material: PBMCs. The chain recombines TRBV4-2 with TRBJ2-2; TRBD2 matches at 7 bases. The TCR comes from a woman between 40 and 55 years old in good health and CMV-seronegative. For the CDR3, the DNA is TGTGCCAGCCAGGCGGGGGTCACCGGGGAGCTGTTTTTT. It specifies CASQAGVTGELFF.